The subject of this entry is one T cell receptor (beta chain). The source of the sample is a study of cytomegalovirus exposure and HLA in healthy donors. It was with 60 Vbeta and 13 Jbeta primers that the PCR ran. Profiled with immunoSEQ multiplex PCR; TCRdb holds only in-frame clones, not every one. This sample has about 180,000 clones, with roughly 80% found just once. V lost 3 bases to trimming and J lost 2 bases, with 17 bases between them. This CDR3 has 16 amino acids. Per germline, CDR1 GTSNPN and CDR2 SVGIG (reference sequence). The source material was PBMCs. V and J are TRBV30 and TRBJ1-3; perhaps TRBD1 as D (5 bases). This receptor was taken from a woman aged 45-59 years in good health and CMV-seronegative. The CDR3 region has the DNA TGTGCCTGGAGATCTATGCCGGCCAGGGCTGGAAACACCATATATTTT. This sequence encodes CAWRSMPARAGNTIYF.